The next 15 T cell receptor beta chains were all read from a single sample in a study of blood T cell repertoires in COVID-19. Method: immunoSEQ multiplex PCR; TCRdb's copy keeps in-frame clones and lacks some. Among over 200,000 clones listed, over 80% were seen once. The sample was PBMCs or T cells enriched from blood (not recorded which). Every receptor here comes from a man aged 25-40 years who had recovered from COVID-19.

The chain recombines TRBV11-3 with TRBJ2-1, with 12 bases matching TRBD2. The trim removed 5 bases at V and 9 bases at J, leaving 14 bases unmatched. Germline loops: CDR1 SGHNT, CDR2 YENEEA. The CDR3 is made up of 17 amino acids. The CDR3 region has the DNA TGTGCCAGCAGCCCCTCCGTTCTAGCGGGAGGGTGGGGTGAGCAGTTCTTC. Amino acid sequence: CASSPSVLAGGWGEQFF.

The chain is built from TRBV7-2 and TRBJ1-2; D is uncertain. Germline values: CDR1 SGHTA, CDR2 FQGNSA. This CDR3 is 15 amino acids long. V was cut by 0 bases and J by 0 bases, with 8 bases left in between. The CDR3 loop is CASSLAAGTNYGYTF. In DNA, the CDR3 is TGTGCCAGCAGCTTAGCGGCAGGCACTAACTATGGCTACACCTTC.

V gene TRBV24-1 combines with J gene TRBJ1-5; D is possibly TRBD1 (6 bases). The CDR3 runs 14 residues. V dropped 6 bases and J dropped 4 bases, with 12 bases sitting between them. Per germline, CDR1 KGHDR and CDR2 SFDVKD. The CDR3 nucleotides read TGTGCCACCAGTCCCAGGGGAAGAAATCAGCCCCAGCATTTT. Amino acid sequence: CATSPRGRNQPQHF.

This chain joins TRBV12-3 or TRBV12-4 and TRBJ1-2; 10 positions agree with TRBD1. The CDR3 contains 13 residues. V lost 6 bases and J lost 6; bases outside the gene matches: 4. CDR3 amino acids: CASSLGTGDGYTF. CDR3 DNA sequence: TGTGCCAGCAGCCTCGGGACAGGGGATGGCTACACCTTC.

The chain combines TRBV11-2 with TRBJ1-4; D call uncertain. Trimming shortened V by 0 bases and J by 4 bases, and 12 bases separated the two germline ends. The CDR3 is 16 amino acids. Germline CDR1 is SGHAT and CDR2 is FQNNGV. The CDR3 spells CASSLDPTAFNEKLFF. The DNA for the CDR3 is TGTGCCAGCAGCTTAGATCCCACAGCCTTTAATGAAAAACTGTTTTTT.

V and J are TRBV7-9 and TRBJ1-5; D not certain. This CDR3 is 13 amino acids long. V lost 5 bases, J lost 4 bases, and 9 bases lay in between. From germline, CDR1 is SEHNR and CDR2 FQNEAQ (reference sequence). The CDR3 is CASSNQANQPQHF. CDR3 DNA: TGTGCCAGCAGCAACCAAGCTAATCAGCCCCAGCATTTT. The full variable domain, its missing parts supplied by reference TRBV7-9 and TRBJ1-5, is DTGVSQNPRHKITKRGQNVTFRCDPISEHNRLYWYRQTLGQGPEFLTYFQNEAQLEKSRLLSDRFSAERPKGSFSTLEIQRTEQGDSAMYLCASSNQANQPQHFGDGTRLSIL.

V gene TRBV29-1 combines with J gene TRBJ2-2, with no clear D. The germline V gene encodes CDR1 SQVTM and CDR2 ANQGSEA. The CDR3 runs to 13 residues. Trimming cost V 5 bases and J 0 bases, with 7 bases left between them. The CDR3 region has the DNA TGCAGCGTTAAAAGCCCGAACACCGGGGAGCTGTTTTTT. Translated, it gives CSVKSPNTGELFF.

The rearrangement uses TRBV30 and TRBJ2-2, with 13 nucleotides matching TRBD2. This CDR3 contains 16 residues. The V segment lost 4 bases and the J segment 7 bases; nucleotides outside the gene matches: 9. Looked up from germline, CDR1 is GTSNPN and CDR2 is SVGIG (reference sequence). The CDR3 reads CAWNGLAGVGLGELFF. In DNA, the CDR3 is TGTGCCTGGAATGGACTAGCGGGAGTCGGCCTCGGGGAGCTGTTTTTT.

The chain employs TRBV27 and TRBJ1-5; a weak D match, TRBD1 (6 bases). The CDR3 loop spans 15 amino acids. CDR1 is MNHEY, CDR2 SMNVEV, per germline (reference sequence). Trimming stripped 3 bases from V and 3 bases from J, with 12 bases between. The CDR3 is CASSFGRGINQPQHF. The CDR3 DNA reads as TGTGCCAGCAGTTTTGGCAGGGGAATCAATCAGCCCCAGCATTTT.

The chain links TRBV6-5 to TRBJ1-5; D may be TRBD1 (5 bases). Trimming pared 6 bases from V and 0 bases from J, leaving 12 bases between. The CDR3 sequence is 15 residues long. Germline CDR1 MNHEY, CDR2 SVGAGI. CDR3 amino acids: CASSLTVNSNQPQHF. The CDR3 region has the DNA TGTGCCAGCAGCCTGACAGTAAATAGCAATCAGCCCCAGCATTTT.

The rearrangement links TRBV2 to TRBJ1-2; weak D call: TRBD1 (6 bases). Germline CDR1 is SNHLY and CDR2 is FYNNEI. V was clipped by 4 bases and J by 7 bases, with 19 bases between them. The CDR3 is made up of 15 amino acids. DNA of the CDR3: TGTGCCAGCAGTGGGGTCCTTTCAGGGGCTGGTGGCTACACCTTC. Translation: CASSGVLSGAGGYTF.

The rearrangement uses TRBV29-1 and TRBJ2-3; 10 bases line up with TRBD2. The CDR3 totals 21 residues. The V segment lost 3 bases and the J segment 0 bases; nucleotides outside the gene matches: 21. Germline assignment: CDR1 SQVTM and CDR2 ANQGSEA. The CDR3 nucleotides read TGCAGCGTTGATCCTCCAGCGGGGGGGATAGGACGATTGTCGAGCACAGATACGCAGTATTTT. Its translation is CSVDPPAGGIGRLSSTDTQYF.

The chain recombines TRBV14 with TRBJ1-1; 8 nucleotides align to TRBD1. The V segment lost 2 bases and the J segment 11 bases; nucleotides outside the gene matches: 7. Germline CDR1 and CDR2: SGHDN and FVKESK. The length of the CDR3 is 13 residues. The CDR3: CASSQMTGAGAFF. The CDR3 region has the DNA TGTGCCAGCAGCCAAATGACAGGGGCGGGGGCTTTCTTT.

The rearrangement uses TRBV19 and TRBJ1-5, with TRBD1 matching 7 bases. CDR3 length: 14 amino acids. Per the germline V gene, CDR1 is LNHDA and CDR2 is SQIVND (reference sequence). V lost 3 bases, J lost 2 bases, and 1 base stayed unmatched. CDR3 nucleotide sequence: TGTGCCAGTAGTATCACAGGGGGCAATCAGCCCCAGCATTTT. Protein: CASSITGGNQPQHF.

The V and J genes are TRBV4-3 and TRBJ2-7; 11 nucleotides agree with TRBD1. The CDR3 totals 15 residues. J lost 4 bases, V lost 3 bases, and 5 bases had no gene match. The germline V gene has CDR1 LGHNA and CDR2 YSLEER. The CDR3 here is CASSQGTGGVYEQYF. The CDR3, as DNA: TGCGCCAGCAGCCAGGGGACAGGGGGGGTTTACGAGCAGTACTTC.